This T cell receptor beta chain comes out of a study of regulatory T cells in long-lasting Graves disease. Turning to the study itself: Persistent cases took antithyroid drugs over 5 years and stayed TSH receptor antibody positive. Study-level points and caveats: Reduced TCR diversity was observed in persistent Graves' patients versus newly diagnosed patients.

Assembly of TCR beta libraries relied on iRepertoire HTBI primers together with Arm-PCR of CDR3 regions. The authors' processing: Looking across samples, the authors found roughly 58 TRBV and 14 to 15 TRBJ segments. TCRdb processed the multiplex PCR reads anew with MiXCR; each CDR3 protein has one entry. For this entry, the V and J calls and clone size follow TCRdb and not the study's own pipeline. This table has a few hundred thousand distinct CDR3 sequences, 23% appearing once. CDR3 length equals 16 residues. Germline V lookup: CDR1 MDHEN, CDR2 SYDVKM. The V segment lost 4 bases and the J segment 5 bases; nucleotides outside the gene matches: 13. This clonotype came up many times. The antigen is undetermined. Time point described: persistent/refractory GD, antithyroid drugs over 5 years with positive TRAb. Generation of the TCR library employed RNA extracted from PBMCs. In Xi'an, China, an endocrinology department was the source of patients.

The rearrangement links TRBV28 to TRBJ2-5; 7 bases agree with TRBD1. The source of this sequence is a female donor with Graves disease. The sequenced sample was peripheral blood mononuclear cells (PBMCs), obtained when the disease was refractory, from a patient treated with antithyroid drugs. This chain's CDR3 is CASSSPGGQVEETQYF. CDR3 DNA: TGTGCCAGCAGTTCACCCGGAGGACAGGTAGAGGAGACCCAGTACTTC. Together with reference TRBV28 and TRBJ2-5, the CDR3 gives the full variable domain: DVKVTQSSRYLVKRTGEKVFLECVQDMDHENMFWYRQDPGLGLRLIYFSYDVKMKEKGDIPEGYSVSREKKERFSLILESASTNQTSMYLCASSSPGGQVEETQYFGPGTRLLVL.